This T cell receptor (beta chain) was sequenced for a study of blood T cell repertoires in COVID-19. Study-wide background: Collection of acute and convalescent COVID-19 samples took place in the United States, Italy and Spain. T cells, B-cell-depleted T cells, or PBMCs provided the cDNA or gDNA that served as material.

The CDR3 runs 12 residues. Trimming cost V 7 bases and J 6 bases; bases outside gene matches: 0. Germline-derived CDR1 and CDR2 are SGHRS and YFSETQ. The data were produced by immunoSEQ multiplex PCR, yet TCRdb's version contains in-frame clones alone and is incomplete. The sample records about 100,000 clones, around 85% being singletons. The TCR originated in a man aged 50 or older with active or convalescent COVID-19. V and J are TRBV5-1 and TRBJ2-2, with 10 bases lining up with TRBD1. The sequenced material came from peripheral blood. The CDR3 loop reads CASGQGAGELFF. The CDR3 DNA follows: TGCGCCAGCGGACAGGGGGCCGGGGAGCTGTTTTTT.